This T cell receptor beta chain was profiled in a study of blood T cells in healthy people across ages. In germline, CDR1 is LGHNA, CDR2 YSLEER. This CDR3 region has 16 residues. Trimming shortened V by 3 bases and J by 6 bases, and 19 bases separated the two germline ends. This clonotype was seen at least ten times. Its antigen is currently unknown. The study recruited healthy Caucasian donors from Russia who were aged about 6 to 95. The authors extracted at least 6 micrograms of total RNA per sample. A second PCR, run for roughly 7 to 12 cycles, used a sample-barcoded 5' primer plus a J-beta primer mix. TCRdb re-called the 5' RACE reads through MiXCR, storing one row per CDR3 protein. The data show 870,000 or so distinct CDR3 sequences, 25% to 35% seen once. Whole-study findings and limits: Changes seen in expanded clonotypes were possibly confounded by donor CMV status left unknown. Older individuals had lower TCR beta diversity per million T cells (the decline was roughly linear).

The chain recombines TRBV4-3 with TRBJ2-3; tentatively, D is TRBD2 (5 bases). The sequenced sample consisted of blood. The source is a woman at least 80 years old in good health. The CDR3 loop reads CASSQMITTSGDTQYF. The CDR3 nucleotides are TGCGCCAGCAGCCAGATGATCACTACCTCGGGGGATACGCAGTATTTT.